These T cell receptor beta chains were read from a single sample in a study of CD8+ T cells in alopecia areata. Sequenced by immunoSEQ multiplex PCR; TCRdb stores in-frame clones only, minus some. The data show about 210,000 clones, approximately 72% seen once. Sequences were derived from CD4+ T cells sorted from blood, sampled at approximately week 45, from a patient treated with tofacitinib. Source of these receptors: a human donor with alopecia areata. Both conserved end residues are part of each CDR3. The D gene is left open where the match is weak. Clone size is stated in some rows and not others, as once, few, many or a class when expanded.

d_gene: .; j_gene: TRBJ2-6; abundance: .; v_gene: TRBV2; CDR3aa: CASRAPVPGANVLTF; CDR3nt: TGTGCCAGCCGAGCCCCAGTACCTGGGGCCAACGTCCTGACTTTC
d_gene: .; j_gene: TRBJ2-5; abundance: .; v_gene: TRBV7-2; CDR3aa: CASSLQEVETQYF; CDR3nt: TGTGCCAGCAGCTTACAGGAGGTCGAGACCCAGTACTTC
d_gene: TRBD1; j_gene: TRBJ2-5; abundance: .; v_gene: TRBV27; CDR3aa: CASSAVQGLAGLRETQYF; CDR3nt: TGTGCCAGCAGTGCCGTACAGGGGCTTGCGGGCCTTCGGGAGACCCAGTACTTC
d_gene: .; j_gene: TRBJ1-1; abundance: .; v_gene: TRBV7-2; CDR3aa: CASSLDLGFEAFF; CDR3nt: TGTGCCAGCAGCTTAGATCTAGGCTTCGAAGCTTTCTTT
d_gene: .; j_gene: TRBJ1-5; abundance: .; v_gene: TRBV29-1; CDR3aa: CSVGADSNQPQHF; CDR3nt: TGCAGCGTTGGGGCGGATAGCAATCAGCCCCAGCATTTT
d_gene: .; j_gene: TRBJ2-3; abundance: .; v_gene: TRBV2; CDR3aa: CASSAVAGSDTQYF; CDR3nt: TGTGCCAGCAGTGCAGTGGCGGGGTCAGATACGCAGTATTTT
d_gene: .; j_gene: TRBJ1-2; abundance: .; v_gene: TRBV15; CDR3aa: CATSRNQGAYTF; CDR3nt: TGTGCCACCAGCAGAAACCAGGGCGCTTACACCTTC
d_gene: TRBD2; j_gene: TRBJ2-5; abundance: few; v_gene: TRBV9; CDR3aa: CASSGLAGGQETQYF; CDR3nt: TGTGCCAGCAGCGGACTAGCGGGGGGCCAAGAGACCCAGTACTTC
d_gene: TRBD1; j_gene: TRBJ2-3; abundance: .; v_gene: TRBV4-3; CDR3aa: CASSQGNRGLFADTQYF; CDR3nt: TGCGCCAGCAGCCAAGGGAACAGGGGGCTTTTTGCAGATACGCAGTATTTT
d_gene: .; j_gene: TRBJ1-1; abundance: .; v_gene: TRBV29-1; CDR3aa: CSASKRDTSPEAFF; CDR3nt: TGCAGCGCTTCAAAGCGGGACACTTCACCTGAAGCTTTCTTT
d_gene: .; j_gene: TRBJ2-1; abundance: few; v_gene: TRBV11-2; CDR3aa: CASTTQGNEQFF; CDR3nt: TGTGCCAGCACTACGCAAGGGAATGAGCAGTTCTTC
d_gene: .; j_gene: TRBJ2-1; abundance: .; v_gene: TRBV29-1; CDR3aa: CSVEKARLGEQFF; CDR3nt: TGCAGCGTTGAAAAAGCGAGGTTGGGGGAGCAGTTCTTC
d_gene: TRBD1; j_gene: TRBJ2-7; abundance: .; v_gene: TRBV4-3; CDR3aa: CASSQGDRVGYEQYF; CDR3nt: TGCGCCAGCAGCCAAGGGGACAGGGTTGGCTACGAGCAGTACTTC
d_gene: .; j_gene: TRBJ1-1; abundance: .; v_gene: TRBV30; CDR3aa: CAWNPRREIEAFF; CDR3nt: TGTGCCTGGAATCCTAGAAGGGAGATCGAAGCTTTCTTT
d_gene: .; j_gene: TRBJ2-5; abundance: .; v_gene: TRBV7-7; CDR3aa: CASSLALGGGQETQYF; CDR3nt: TGTGCCAGCAGCTTAGCGCTAGGCGGGGGCCAGGAGACCCAGTACTTC
d_gene: .; j_gene: TRBJ2-7; abundance: .; v_gene: TRBV6-1; CDR3aa: CASSEWAYEQYF; CDR3nt: TGTGCCAGCAGCGAGTGGGCCTACGAGCAGTACTTC
d_gene: TRBD1; j_gene: TRBJ1-5; abundance: .; v_gene: TRBV2; CDR3aa: CASSLDRGNQPQHF; CDR3nt: TGTGCCAGCAGTCTGGACAGGGGGAATCAGCCCCAGCATTTT
d_gene: .; j_gene: TRBJ2-1; abundance: once; v_gene: TRBV9; CDR3aa: CASSAEGTSYNEQFF; CDR3nt: TGTGCCAGCTCTGCGGAGGGAACCTCCTACAATGAGCAGTTCTTC
d_gene: .; j_gene: TRBJ2-1; abundance: .; v_gene: TRBV27; CDR3aa: CASSTYGGLHSNEQFF; CDR3nt: TGTGCCAGCAGTACTTACGGGGGCCTCCACTCCAATGAGCAGTTCTTC
d_gene: .; j_gene: TRBJ2-1; abundance: .; v_gene: TRBV10-3; CDR3aa: CAISFRVADEQFF; CDR3nt: TGTGCCATCAGTTTCCGTGTGGCTGATGAGCAGTTCTTC
d_gene: TRBD1; j_gene: TRBJ1-5; abundance: .; v_gene: TRBV4-1; CDR3aa: CASSQPGQVNGPQHF; CDR3nt: TGCGCCAGCAGCCAGCCGGGACAGGTTAACGGGCCCCAGCATTTT
d_gene: .; j_gene: TRBJ1-5; abundance: once; v_gene: TRBV29-1; CDR3aa: CSVARAGQPQHF; CDR3nt: TGCAGCGTTGCCAGGGCCGGTCAGCCCCAGCATTTT
d_gene: .; j_gene: TRBJ2-3; abundance: .; v_gene: TRBV5-1; CDR3aa: CASSSLSPDTQYF; CDR3nt: TGCGCCAGCAGCTCCCTATCCCCAGATACGCAGTATTTT
d_gene: .; j_gene: TRBJ1-5; abundance: .; v_gene: TRBV2; CDR3aa: CASSESQGLITHF; CDR3nt: TGTGCCAGCAGTGAATCTCAGGGGCTAATTACGCATTTT
d_gene: .; j_gene: TRBJ1-1; abundance: .; v_gene: TRBV30; CDR3aa: CAWILDVKTNTEAFF; CDR3nt: TGTGCCTGGATCCTAGACGTGAAGACGAACACTGAAGCTTTCTTT
d_gene: TRBD1; j_gene: TRBJ2-5; abundance: .; v_gene: TRBV29-1; CDR3aa: CSVEGPGTGLETQYF; CDR3nt: TGCAGCGTTGAAGGTCCCGGGACAGGGCTAGAGACCCAGTACTTC
d_gene: TRBD1; j_gene: TRBJ1-2; abundance: .; v_gene: TRBV9; CDR3aa: CASSVGVDRERGYTF; CDR3nt: TGTGCCAGCAGCGTAGGGGTAGACAGGGAACGAGGCTACACCTTC
d_gene: .; j_gene: TRBJ1-5; abundance: .; v_gene: TRBV15; CDR3aa: CATSRDLAGLQPQHF; CDR3nt: TGTGCCACCAGCAGAGATCTGGCAGGACTTCAGCCCCAGCATTTT
d_gene: TRBD1; j_gene: TRBJ1-5; abundance: .; v_gene: TRBV4-3; CDR3aa: CASSQVVQGNQPQHF; CDR3nt: TGCGCCAGCAGCCAAGTTGTACAGGGGAATCAGCCCCAGCATTTT
d_gene: .; j_gene: TRBJ1-2; abundance: .; v_gene: TRBV29-1; CDR3aa: CSATYSSNGYTF; CDR3nt: TGCAGCGCCACGTATTCTAGTAATGGCTACACCTTC
d_gene: TRBD2; j_gene: TRBJ2-2; abundance: .; v_gene: TRBV7-3; CDR3aa: CASSYVAGVNTGELFF; CDR3nt: TGTGCCAGCAGCTACGTAGCGGGGGTCAACACCGGGGAGCTGTTTTTT
d_gene: TRBD2; j_gene: TRBJ2-3; abundance: .; v_gene: TRBV2; CDR3aa: CASSSHSGTFQDTQYF; CDR3nt: TGTGCCAGCAGTTCTCATAGCGGGACTTTCCAGGATACGCAGTATTTT
d_gene: TRBD1; j_gene: TRBJ1-1; abundance: .; v_gene: TRBV7-2; CDR3aa: CASSLENRGTSEAFF; CDR3nt: TGTGCCAGCAGCTTAGAGAACAGGGGTACTTCTGAAGCTTTCTTT
d_gene: .; j_gene: TRBJ1-1; abundance: .; v_gene: TRBV30; CDR3aa: CAWSQVNTEAFF; CDR3nt: TGTGCCTGGAGCCAGGTGAACACTGAAGCTTTCTTT
d_gene: .; j_gene: TRBJ2-2; abundance: .; v_gene: TRBV4-2; CDR3aa: CASSRTENYRVF; CDR3nt: TGTGCCAGCAGCCGGACGGAGAATTACAGGGTTTTT
d_gene: TRBD1; j_gene: TRBJ1-2; abundance: few; v_gene: TRBV29-1; CDR3aa: CSVEGDRGVGNGYTF; CDR3nt: TGCAGCGTTGAAGGGGACAGGGGAGTCGGAAATGGCTACACCTTC
d_gene: TRBD1; j_gene: TRBJ1-1; abundance: .; v_gene: TRBV5-1; CDR3aa: CASSSLGQDTEAFF; CDR3nt: TGCGCCAGCAGCTCATTGGGACAGGACACTGAAGCTTTCTTT
d_gene: .; j_gene: TRBJ2-1; abundance: .; v_gene: TRBV6-5; CDR3aa: CASRTSGVNEQFF; CDR3nt: TGTGCCAGCAGAACAAGTGGGGTCAATGAGCAGTTCTTC
d_gene: .; j_gene: TRBJ1-1; abundance: .; v_gene: TRBV29-1; CDR3aa: CSVDGIAEAFF; CDR3nt: TGCAGCGTTGACGGGATAGCTGAAGCTTTCTTT
d_gene: .; j_gene: TRBJ2-1; abundance: .; v_gene: TRBV30; CDR3aa: CAWTQGGEQFF; CDR3nt: TGTGCCTGGACCCAGGGCGGTGAGCAGTTCTTC
d_gene: .; j_gene: TRBJ1-2; abundance: .; v_gene: TRBV6-6; CDR3aa: CASSYSYGYTF; CDR3nt: TGTGCCAGCAGTTACTCATACGGCTACACCTTC
d_gene: .; j_gene: TRBJ2-1; abundance: .; v_gene: TRBV7-2; CDR3aa: CASSLIVANEQFF; CDR3nt: TGTGCCAGCAGTCTGATTGTAGCCAATGAGCAGTTCTTC
d_gene: .; j_gene: TRBJ2-3; abundance: .; v_gene: TRBV5-1; CDR3aa: CASRRRPSTDTQYF; CDR3nt: TGCGCCAGCAGGAGGAGACCCAGCACAGATACGCAGTATTTT
d_gene: .; j_gene: TRBJ2-7; abundance: .; v_gene: TRBV5-1; CDR3aa: CASSLGELGVREEQYF; CDR3nt: TGCGCCAGCAGCTTGGGGGAACTGGGGGTAAGGGAAGAGCAGTACTTC
d_gene: TRBD1; j_gene: TRBJ2-5; abundance: few; v_gene: TRBV7-8; CDR3aa: CASSWGQVGETQYF; CDR3nt: TGTGCCAGCAGCTGGGGACAGGTGGGGGAGACCCAGTACTTC